Below, 30 T cell receptor beta chains from the same sample are listed, as sequenced in a study of T cells in Graves' hyperthyroidism and ophthalmopathy. The investigators amplified TCR beta CDR3 regions from RNA transcripts. First-round RT-PCR of the TCR CDR3 relied on the HTBI primer set. One entry per CDR3 protein results from TCRdb running MiXCR on the multiplex PCR reads. The sample yields around 190,000 distinct CDR3 sequences, roughly a sixth seen once. The source material was blood. Receptors were obtained from a woman aged 45-60 years with Graves' hyperthyroidism.

This clonotype was recorded a few times. CDR3 in DNA: TGTGCCAGCAGCCCCTCAGCAGGGACCTTC. This codes for CASSPSAGTF. This chain connects TRBV6-2 or TRBV6-3 to TRBJ1-2; weak D call: TRBD1 (5 bases). From germline, CDR1 is MNHEY and CDR2 SVGEGT. Trimming removed 6 bases from V and 14 bases from J, with 13 bases in between. The CDR3 covers 10 residues.

This chain's CDR3 is CSPPRTSRLGWEGYTF. CDR3 nucleotides: TGCAGTCCCCCCAGGACCTCGCGACTTGGATGGGAAGGCTACACCTTC. V is TRBV20-1 and J is TRBJ1-2; D gene unclear. CDR1 and CDR2 from the germline V gene are DFQATT and SNEGSKA (reference sequence). The V and J ends lost 8 bases and 8 bases respectively, with 30 bases between them. The CDR3 extends over 16 amino acids.

The CDR3 DNA reads as TGCAGTGCCCACAGGACAGGGGCGGCCGGCGAGCAGTACTTC. It encodes CSAHRTGAAGEQYF. The chain employs TRBV20-1 and TRBJ2-7; 9 nucleotides agree with TRBD1. The V gene's germline CDR1 is DFQATT and CDR2 SNEGSKA (reference sequence). This CDR3 region has 14 residues. V shed 6 bases and J 6 bases; nucleotides not matched to a gene: 12.

This clonotype was counted ten times or more. The chain carries TRBV6-1 and TRBJ1-1, with D possibly being TRBD1 (5 bases). Deletions cut 6 bases from V and 4 bases from J, with 12 bases between. Per germline, CDR1 MNHNS and CDR2 SASEGT. The CDR3 extends over 13 amino acids. The CDR3 reads CASSRTLGTEAFF. The CDR3 nucleotides are TGTGCCAGCAGCCGGACACTAGGCACTGAAGCTTTCTTT.

This clonotype was seen at least ten times. The chain recombines TRBV7-9 with TRBJ2-5, with 13 bases matching TRBD2. CDR3 length equals 16 residues. J was trimmed by 7 bases and V by 8 bases; bases with no gene match: 13. Per the germline V gene, CDR1 is SEHNR and CDR2 is FQNEAQ (reference sequence). The CDR3, as DNA: TGTGCCAGCGCCGGACTAGCGGGAGACGGGGTGAGGACCCAGTACTTC. Its protein is CASAGLAGDGVRTQYF. Full variable domain (remainder filled in from reference TRBV7-9 and TRBJ2-5): DTGVSQNPRHKITKRGQNVTFRCDPISEHNRLYWYRQTLGQGPEFLTYFQNEAQLEKSRLLSDRFSAERPKGSFSTLEIQRTEQGDSAMYLCASAGLAGDGVRTQYFGPGTRLLVL.

This clonotype turned up a few times. The chain joins TRBV27 to TRBJ1-2, with D uncertain. V lost 6 bases and J lost 0, with 20 bases in between. CDR1 is MNHEY and CDR2 is SMNVEV in the germline V gene (reference sequence). This CDR3 has 17 residues. As DNA, the CDR3 is TGTGCCAGCAGCCCGGCCGGCGTTAAGGGAACTAACTATGGCTACACCTTC. It is translated as CASSPAGVKGTNYGYTF.

Ten or more counts support this clonotype. The V call is TRBV11-2, the J call TRBJ2-1; D is possibly TRBD1 (6 bases). Deletions cut 0 bases from V and 6 bases from J, with 15 bases between. Germline V CDR1 and CDR2: SGHAT, FQNNGV. The CDR3 consists of 16 residues. The CDR3 region has the DNA TGTGCCAGCAGCTTAGAAGGGGACACCCGCTCCAATGAGCAGTTCTTC. Its translation: CASSLEGDTRSNEQFF.

This clonotype was counted at least ten times. This chain uses TRBV28 with TRBJ2-5, with D hard to call. The V gene's germline CDR1 is MDHEN and CDR2 SYDVKM. V gave up 5 bases and J gave up 3 bases, with 4 bases separating them. This CDR3 has 11 amino acids. CDR3 loop: CASSKEETQYF. The CDR3 bases are TGTGCCAGCAGTAAAGAAGAGACCCAGTACTTC. Combining the CDR3 with reference TRBV28 and TRBJ2-5 gives the whole variable domain DVKVTQSSRYLVKRTGEKVFLECVQDMDHENMFWYRQDPGLGLRLIYFSYDVKMKEKGDIPEGYSVSREKKERFSLILESASTNQTSMYLCASSKEETQYFGPGTRLLVL.

V is TRBV7-9 and J is TRBJ1-4; 7 bases are a match to TRBD1. V lost 5 bases and J lost 0; bases outside the gene matches: 6. The CDR3 spans 16 residues. Looked up from germline, CDR1 is SEHNR and CDR2 is FQNEAQ (reference sequence). CDR3 sequence: CASSLGQYATNEKLFF. CDR3 coding DNA: TGTGCCAGCAGCCTGGGACAGTACGCAACTAATGAAAAACTGTTTTTT.

The chain carries TRBV7-9 and TRBJ1-2; no definite D call. Germline V gene data show CDR1 as SEHNR and CDR2 as FQNEAQ (reference sequence). This CDR3 spans 15 amino acids. V gave up 5 bases and J gave up 6 bases, with 19 bases separating them. The CDR3: CASSALVSAQNGYTF. Here the CDR3 DNA reads TGTGCCAGCAGCGCACTAGTGTCTGCTCAGAATGGCTACACCTTC.

CDR3 DNA sequence: TGCGCCAGCAGCTTGCTGGCTAGCGGGAGCCCAGATACGCAGTATTTT. Its translation: CASSLLASGSPDTQYF. V and J are TRBV5-1 and TRBJ2-3, with TRBD2 identical over 10 bases. Per the germline V gene, CDR1 is SGHRS and CDR2 is YFSETQ. This CDR3 region has 16 residues. J was trimmed by 4 bases and V by 1 base; bases with no gene match: 6.

At least ten counts were recorded for this clonotype. The chain employs TRBV11-2 and TRBJ1-1; D unresolved. CDR1 SGHAT and CDR2 FQNNGV come from the germline V gene. V was cut by 3 bases and J by 0 bases, with 11 bases left in between. The CDR3 spans 15 residues. In DNA, the CDR3 is TGTGCCAGCAGCTTGGGCGGAAGAATGAACACTGAAGCTTTCTTT. It specifies CASSLGGRMNTEAFF.

This clonotype has at least ten counts. The chain uses TRBV6-5 and TRBJ1-1; 7 nucleotides agree with TRBD1. The V segment lost 0 bases and the J segment 3 bases; nucleotides outside the gene matches: 16. The CDR3 loop spans 19 amino acids. Germline V gene data show CDR1 as MNHEY and CDR2 as SVGAGI. Here the CDR3 reads CASSYSLNSPGQTHTEAFF. In DNA form, the CDR3 reads TGTGCCAGCAGTTACTCCTTAAATTCACCGGGACAGACTCACACTGAAGCTTTCTTT.

This clonotype has ten or more counts. This chain links TRBV20-1 with TRBJ2-5; perhaps D is TRBD1 or TRBD2 (5 bases each). The CDR3 has 15 amino acids. Germline assignment: CDR1 DFQATT and CDR2 SNEGSKA (reference sequence). V was clipped by 2 bases and J by 2 bases, with 15 bases between them. The CDR3 region is CSARTGASPQETQYF. The CDR3, as DNA: TGCAGTGCTAGAACCGGGGCGAGCCCACAAGAGACCCAGTACTTC.

This clonotype was detected a few times. One junction end disagrees with the germline gene, perhaps due to a read error. This chain links TRBV7-7 with TRBJ1-1; D gene uncertain. The CDR3 contains 13 residues. Germline CDR1 and CDR2: SSHAT and FNYEAQ (reference sequence). CDR3 protein: CASSPPMGGEAFF. Written as DNA, the CDR3 is TGTGCTAGCAGCCCCCCCATGGGTGGTGAAGCTTTCTTT. Combining the CDR3 with reference TRBV7-7 and TRBJ1-1 gives the whole variable domain GAGVSQSPRYKVTKRGQDVTLRCDPISSHATLYWYQQALGQGPEFLTYFNYEAQPDKSGLPSDRFSAERPEGSISTLTIQRTEQRDSAMYRCASSPPMGGEAFFGQGTRLTVV.

Of note for this clonotype: Possible read error: a much larger clone is one base away. This chain links TRBV20-1 with TRBJ2-2; TRBD2 agrees at 10 bases. In germline, CDR1 is DFQATT, CDR2 SNEGSKA (reference sequence). This CDR3 is built from 14 residues. DNA of the CDR3: TGCAATGCCCTAGCGGGAGCGGCCACCGGGGAGCTGTTTTTT. It encodes CNALAGAATGELFF.

The chain combines TRBV5-4 with TRBJ2-3, with 8 positions matching TRBD2. This CDR3 contains 13 residues. V trimming: 7 bases; J trimming: 5 bases; junction bases outside the gene matches: 6. Germline assignment: CDR1 SGHNT and CDR2 YYREEE (reference sequence). The CDR3 sequence: CASLTSGGDTQYF. The CDR3, as DNA: TGTGCCAGCTTAACTAGCGGAGGAGATACGCAGTATTTT.

This rearrangement joins TRBV5-1 to TRBJ2-1; no definite D call. Germline V gene sequence: CDR1 SGHRS, CDR2 YFSETQ. Trimming pared 0 bases from V and 8 bases from J, leaving 6 bases between. The CDR3 spans 12 residues. CDR3 residues: CASSLGVDEQFF. The CDR3 DNA follows: TGCGCCAGCAGCTTGGGAGTTGATGAGCAGTTCTTC.

This clonotype was counted ten times or more. The germline gene is not matched at one end of the junction; a read error may be the cause. The rearrangement links TRBV12-3 or TRBV12-4 to TRBJ2-5, with TRBD1 identical over 8 bases. This CDR3 is 16 amino acids long. The CDR3 DNA reads TGTGCCAGCAGTTTAGCCACAGGGGGAATCCAAGGGACCCAGTACTTC. Residues: CASSLATGGIQGTQYF.

This clonotype was found many times. This sequence joins TRBV11-2 and TRBJ2-1, with D possibly being TRBD2 (6 bases). CDR3 length: 13 residues. Germline V CDR1 and CDR2: SGHAT, FQNNGV. V was trimmed by 5 bases and J by 10 bases, leaving 15 bases between them. CDR3 sequence reads: CASSEYSGYEQFF. The DNA for the CDR3 is TGTGCCAGCAGCGAATATAGCGGCTACGAGCAGTTCTTC. The variable domain in full, completed from reference TRBV11-2 and TRBJ2-1, reads EAGVAQSPRYKIIEKRQSVAFWCNPISGHATLYWYQQILGQGPKLLIQFQNNGVVDDSQLPKDRFSAERLKGVDSTLKIQPAKLEDSAVYLCASSEYSGYEQFFGPGTRLTVL.

As regards this clonotype: Being one base from a much bigger clone, this may be a read error. The genes are TRBV5-1 and TRBJ1-2; D is unresolved. The CDR3 length is 13 residues. Germline V lookup: CDR1 SGHRS, CDR2 YFSETQ. The CDR3 DNA is TGCGCCAGCAGCTTGTCAGTACGCTATGGCCACACCTTC. Protein: CASSLSVRYGHTF. The entire variable domain, with the rest obtained from reference TRBV5-1 and TRBJ1-2, is as follows: KAGVTQTPRYLIKTRGQQVTLSCSPISGHRSVSWYQQTPGQGLQFLFEYFSETQRNKGNFPGRFSGRQFSNSRSEMNVSTLELGDSALYLCASSLSVRYGHTFGSGTRLTVV.

This clonotype occurred many times. The gene calls are TRBV2 and TRBJ1-1; 9 nucleotides align to TRBD1. The CDR3 is made up of 15 amino acids. Trimming removed 4 bases from V and 8 bases from J; junction bases left unmatched: 11. CDR1 is SNHLY, CDR2 FYNNEI, per germline. The CDR3 reads CASSGGSRDREEAFF. The CDR3 region has the DNA TGTGCCAGCAGTGGAGGATCCCGGGACAGGGAAGAAGCTTTCTTT.

This clonotype was seen repeatedly, ten times or more. The J gene is TRBJ1-1, the V gene TRBV5-8; D gene ambiguous. The CDR3 spans 13 residues. Trimming cost V 0 bases and J 3 bases, with 6 bases left between them. The germline V gene encodes CDR1 SGHTS and CDR2 YDEGEE. The CDR3 loop reads CASSLETDTEAFF. DNA for the CDR3: TGTGCCAGCAGCTTGGAAACCGACACTGAAGCTTTCTTT.

In its sample, this clonotype was seen many times. The chain recombines TRBV7-3 with TRBJ2-3; D remains unclear. This CDR3 is 14 amino acids long. Germline lookup yields CDR1 SGHTA and CDR2 FQGTGA. V was shortened by 5 bases and J by 5 bases, with 14 bases between the two germline ends. CDR3 bases: TGTGCCAGCAGCCCTACGTTAGTGGGAGATACGCAGTATTTT. Its protein product is CASSPTLVGDTQYF.

This clonotype was counted many times. The chain uses TRBV12-3 or TRBV12-4 and TRBJ2-3; 8 bases fit TRBD1. With V trimmed by 7 bases and J by 6 bases, 12 bases remained unmatched. The CDR3 spans 15 residues. CDR3 sequence reads: CASTFRGLSSDTQYF. CDR3 nucleotides: TGTGCCAGCACCTTCAGGGGGCTGAGCTCGGATACGCAGTATTTT.

This clonotype was counted many times. The chain uses TRBV12-3 or TRBV12-4 and TRBJ2-1; D remains unclear. The CDR3 runs to 12 residues. The V gene lost 3 bases and the J gene lost 4 bases, with 4 bases spanning the gap. The CDR3 DNA sequence: TGTGCCAGCAGTTTGAGTTACAATGAGCAGTTCTTC. Translating gives CASSLSYNEQFF.

The chain combines TRBV5-1 with TRBJ2-2, with D hard to call. CDR3 length: 15 amino acids. CDR1 and CDR2 from the germline V gene are SGHRS and YFSETQ. Deletions cut 4 bases from V and 2 bases from J, with 12 bases between. CDR3 coding DNA: TGCGCCAGCAGCCCACCCGCGCGTAACACCGGGGAGCTGTTTTTT. It yields the protein CASSPPARNTGELFF.

This clonotype appeared a few times. The gene calls are TRBV6-1 and TRBJ2-7; no reliable D call. CDR3 length equals 15 residues. The V gene's germline CDR1 is MNHNS and CDR2 SASEGT. V was clipped by 6 bases and J by 0 bases, with 15 bases between them. In nucleotides, the CDR3 is TGTGCCAGCAGCCCTCTGTTGACACTCTCCTACGAGCAGTACTTC. It specifies CASSPLLTLSYEQYF.

This clonotype was found many times. The chain joins TRBV18 to TRBJ2-3, with D uncertain. In germline, CDR1 is KGHSH, CDR2 LQKENI. V was trimmed by 8 bases and J by 0 bases, leaving 9 bases between them. The length of the CDR3 is 13 residues. The CDR3 is CASSPPSTDTQYF. CDR3 DNA: TGTGCCAGCAGCCCCCCTAGCACAGATACGCAGTATTTT.

The chain uses TRBV29-1 and TRBJ1-1; D is uncertain. The V end was cut by 3 bases, the J end by 6 bases, with 14 bases between. The CDR3 consists of 13 residues. The germline gives CDR1 SQVTM, CDR2 ANQGSEA. Written as DNA, the CDR3 is TGCAGCGTTGAGGTGGGCATAAGGGCTGAAGCTTTCTTT. Amino acids: CSVEVGIRAEAFF.